The clone carrying this T cell receptor (beta chain) was seen just once. This specimen belongs to a study of blood T cell repertoires in COVID-19. Study overall: COVID-19 samples from acute and convalescent phases originated in the United States, Italy and Spain.

Assay: immunoSEQ multiplex PCR; the TCRdb copy retains only in-frame clones and omits some. The table has 350,000 or so clones, less than 90% seen once. V was clipped by 3 bases and J by 5 bases, with 14 bases between them. Germline V lookup: CDR1 PRHDT, CDR2 FYEKMQ (reference sequence). The CDR3 runs to 15 residues. V usage is TRBV13 and J usage is TRBJ1-5; D remains ambiguous. The sequence was obtained from a woman aged 30 to 39 who had recovered from COVID-19. The sequencing sample was made of PBMCs or T cells enriched from blood (not recorded which). The CDR3: CASSLGPGSYQPQHF. Written as DNA, the CDR3 is TGTGCCAGCAGCTTGGGCCCGGGATCATATCAGCCCCAGCATTTT.